The 4 T cell receptor beta chains given below trace back to one sample, sequenced in a study of cytomegalovirus exposure and HLA in healthy donors. 60 Vbeta and 13 Jbeta primers were used in PCR. Method: immunoSEQ multiplex PCR; TCRdb's copy keeps in-frame clones and lacks some. The sample consists of 160,000 or so clones, 70% to 85% of them appearing once. Sequenced material: PBMCs. These receptors were obtained from a man aged 35 to 55 in good health and CMV-seronegative.

This CDR3 reads CASRTGGLTNEKLFF. DNA of the CDR3: TGTGCCAGCCGAACAGGGGGCCTGACTAATGAAAAACTGTTTTTT. The chain carries TRBV6-5 and TRBJ1-4; 9 bases map to TRBD1. This CDR3 region has 15 residues. V lost 8 bases, J lost 2 bases, and 6 bases stayed unmatched. Germline CDR1 reads MNHEY; CDR2 reads SVGAGI.

The chain links TRBV7-9 to TRBJ2-7; 14 bases are a match to TRBD2. Germline trimming cut 1 base from V and 4 bases from J; bases unmatched to any gene: 9. The CDR3 is 18 residues long. The germline V gene has CDR1 SEHNR and CDR2 FQNEAQ (reference sequence). The CDR3 reads CASSLGLAGGLVGYEQYF. CDR3 DNA: TGTGCCAGCAGCTTAGGACTAGCGGGGGGGTTAGTCGGTTACGAGCAGTACTTC.

CDR3 residues: CASSFGRVNTEAFF. The CDR3 nucleotides read TGTGCCAGCAGTTTCGGCAGGGTGAACACTGAAGCTTTCTTT. The V gene is TRBV28, the J gene TRBJ1-1, with D perhaps matching TRBD1 (5 bases). Germline CDR1 is MDHEN and CDR2 is SYDVKM. V gave up 3 bases and J gave up 0 bases, with 8 bases separating them. The CDR3 is 14 amino acids. Full variable domain (remainder filled in from reference TRBV28 and TRBJ1-1): DVKVTQSSRYLVKRTGEKVFLECVQDMDHENMFWYRQDPGLGLRLIYFSYDVKMKEKGDIPEGYSVSREKKERFSLILESASTNQTSMYLCASSFGRVNTEAFFGQGTRLTVV.

This clone was seen only once. This chain connects TRBV5-6 to TRBJ1-5, with D perhaps TRBD1 (6 bases). This CDR3 is built from 16 residues. Germline values: CDR1 SGHDT, CDR2 YYEEEE. Deletions cut 1 base from V and 4 bases from J, with 15 bases between. The chain's CDR3 is CASSLQTGQGNQPQHF. The CDR3 region has the DNA TGTGCCAGCAGCTTGCAGACAGGACAAGGGAATCAGCCCCAGCATTTT.